This T cell receptor (beta chain) comes out of a study of blood T cells in healthy people across ages (dated by TCRdb to between 2015 and 2016). Notes on the research overall: In model experiments, template switching captured roughly one uniquely barcoded TCR beta cDNA molecule for every two T cells. The study measured age-related changes in TCR beta repertoire diversity using deep sequencing normalized with unique cDNA molecular identifiers. Four age groups were formed from the donors: young (average about 15 years), middle-aged (just under 40), aged (roughly 58) and long-lived (around 82). For two donors (one aged 18 to 30 and one aged 80 or older), the study analyzed two additional independent replicas of 1 million unique cDNA reads from the same blood draw.

Study-wide conclusions, independent of this receptor: Observed TCR beta diversity per million T cells fell roughly linearly with age, and a significant reduction was already apparent by age around 39. Compared with the aged group, the long-lived group had more naive CD4+ T cells, fewer expanded clones and increased TCR diversity, a pattern suggesting age selection. Because the CMV infection status of the donors was unknown, age-related changes in expanded clonotypes may potentially have been confounded. Estimates of total diversity from one million sequenced T cells were regarded as lower bounds and underestimates. Because profiling used bulk unsorted PBMCs, naive and antigen-experienced compartments could not be compared conclusively. The percentage of naive T cells measured by flow cytometry correlated strongly with observed TCR beta diversity.

The 40 or so donors, aged about 6 to 100 years, were systemically healthy Caucasian individuals from Russia. Each donor gave around 9.9 milliliters of peripheral blood, collected into EDTA-treated Vacutainer tubes. Ficoll-Paque density-gradient centrifugation was used to isolate PBMCs, with at least 7 million obtained per sample. Trizol reagent was used to extract total RNA from PBMCs, with at least 6 micrograms per sample. For every donor, flow cytometry on a PBMC aliquot measured the percentage of naive CD45RAhigh/CD27high T cells. To note about this clonotype: Its binding antigen is unknown. At one end the junction does not follow the germline gene, possibly because of a read error.

Library prep was done by 5' RACE. The reads were generated on an Illumina HiSeq 2500. A second PCR of roughly 7 to 11 cycles was run with a J-beta primer mix and a sample-barcoded 5' primer. Each TCR beta cDNA molecule received a unique molecular identifier from a template-switch 5' adaptor carrying 12 random nucleotides. At least 2.5 million CDR3-containing paired-end reads were obtained from each sample. First-strand cDNA synthesis was performed from all RNA using the Mint cDNA synthesis kit, with priming by a TRBC-specific oligonucleotide. All cDNA was treated with uracil-DNA glycosylase and then went through a first 18-cycle PCR with the universal primers M1SS and BC2_uni_R. From the authors' description of their analysis: For normalization, 1 million high-quality reads, each with a distinct molecular identifier, were randomly selected from each sample. Instead of being binned into consensus sequences, reads that shared molecular identifiers were thrown out. MiTCR, run with a Q25 quality threshold and the strictest error-elimination algorithm, handled CDR3 identification, clonotype clustering and error correction. Lower-bound total TCR beta diversity was estimated with a nonparametric unseen species model using Euler transformation. TCRdb reworked the public reads: Q25 trimming with fastp, MiXCR clone assembly, productive beta chains retained. Each CDR3 protein appears once, grouped with its most common genes and DNA. TCRdb assigned the V and J calls; the authors' analysis was not used. Within this sample are under 1,100,000 distinct CDR3 sequences, with approximately 25% of them counted one time only. In total, the top ten clones hold less than 0.75% of the sample.

This sample was also put to use in a study of T cells of mothers and their children. The other study reports the following: The donors were nine systemically healthy Caucasian individuals, made up of three mothers and their six children. cDNA synthesis consumed the entire amount of extracted RNA, loaded at around 1.5 ug RNA in each 15 ul reaction. Sample barcodes and 2-4 random nucleotides were added via the M1S primer in the second PCR. More than 8 million TCR beta CDR3 reads were obtained from each mother, and millions of reads were obtained from each child. TCR recombination output is similarly shaped by thymic selection in related and unrelated pairs, with a minor effect exerted by inherited differences. Normalized repertoire overlap in related mother-child pairs was always slightly higher than in unrelated mother-child pairs, but the difference was never significant. No persistent microchimeric T cell clones were found, with a detection sensitivity of approximately 100 clones per million clonotypes. To look for features that set related mother-child pairs apart from unrelated individuals, the researchers ran deep NGS to compare the TCR beta repertoires of mothers and children. The mean age was roughly 36 +/- 4 years for the mothers and approximately 11 +/- 4 years for the children. After adapter ligation with NEBNext reagents, the libraries were sequenced on Illumina HiSeq 2000 with 100+100 nt paired-end reads. To prevent cross-contamination, the mother and child libraries were prepared a month apart and were sequenced in separate runs. For each donor, between about 450,000 and 2,300,000 distinct TCR beta clonotypes were identified. Naive TCR beta clonotypes were estimated from low-frequency clonotypes matched to each donor's FACS-determined naive share, without sorting.

This clonotype originated in a girl under 10 years old in good health. The sequenced sample was blood.

The CDR3 corresponds to CASSLQGMGTYGQYF. The nucleotide sequence reads as follows: TGCGCCAGCAGCTTACAGGGAATGGGCACCTACGGGCAGTACTTC. The V and J genes are TRBV5-1 and TRBJ2-1; a tentative D match to TRBD1 spans 6 bases. The DNA end lines up better with TRBJ2-7; the J call may be wrong. CDR1 is given as SGHRS and CDR2 as YFSETQ, both from the germline V gene. The CDR3, cysteine through phenylalanine, is 15 amino acids long. Left in the record is the CDR3 DNA by itself, 45 bases read in frame from the first base.